This TCR beta chain derives from a study of OX40 agonist ivuxolimab in advanced cancers. About the research overall: An agonistic human IgG2 monoclonal antibody against OX40 (CD134) was given. Three patients showed partial responses: one hepatocellular carcinoma and two cutaneous melanoma cases. General observations from the study: CD4+ and CD8+ blood T cells expanded clonally by week 6 at 0.1 to 3.0 mg/kg.

The CDR3 contains 15 residues. V shed 2 bases, J shed 2 bases, and the junction held 5 bases outside the gene matches. The germline V gene has CDR1 MNHNS and CDR2 SASEGT. Produced via immunoSEQ multiplex PCR; TCRdb's table is partial and in-frame only. The sample lists some 81,000 clones, 70% to 90% occurring once. Worth noting for this clone: Its antigen is unidentified.

This TCR was sampled from an adult with an advanced solid tumor such as melanoma, head and neck, liver or kidney cancer. The chain employs TRBV6-1 and TRBJ2-7, with 8 bases matching TRBD1. Sequenced material: CD4+ or CD8+ T cells sorted from blood, taken in a trial of the OX40 agonist ivuxolimab. In DNA form, the CDR3 reads TGTGCCAGCAGTGAATACAGGGGGACCACCTACGAGCAGTACTTC. This codes for CASSEYRGTTYEQYF.